Listed below are T cell receptor beta chains from one sample, sequenced in a study of identical twins. TCRdb called the 5' RACE reads again in MiXCR, with one record for every CDR3 protein. Of fewer than 900,000 distinct CDR3 sequences in the sample, approximately 21% are singletons; the top ten hold approximately 4.5%. The sample was also reused in another study, on T cells expressing NK-cell markers.

The sequenced material came from PBMCs. These receptors originate from a young woman in good health. The CDR3 runs from the conserved cysteine through the conserved F or W. Each record gives: J gene, V gene, CDR3 protein.

>TRBJ2-1|TRBV12-3/TRBV12-4
CASSPHTNWDRVGDEQFF
>TRBJ2-5|TRBV12-3/TRBV12-4
CASRPGAPRETQYF
>TRBJ2-2|TRBV5-1
CASSFLQGTGELFF
>TRBJ2-3|TRBV4-2
CASSQDERAGGTDTQYF
>TRBJ2-1|TRBV6-2/TRBV6-3
CASSATGGSYNEQFF
>TRBJ2-3|TRBV18
CASSPGGVENTQYF
>TRBJ1-5|TRBV20-1
CSATDRDYQPQHF
>TRBJ2-7|TRBV27
CASSLSGDTHEQYF
>TRBJ2-5|TRBV2
CASSFASYQETQYF
>TRBJ2-7|TRBV6-1
CASQPPGQAYEQYF
>TRBJ1-4|TRBV20-1
CSVQGNGATNEKLFF
>TRBJ2-7|TRBV12-3/TRBV12-4
CASSGQGDSEQYF
>TRBJ2-5|TRBV20-1
CSARDQTSWTQYF
>TRBJ2-1|TRBV29-1
CSVGAGRGYNEQFF
>TRBJ2-2|TRBV3-1
CASSPLGLAVFPTGELFF
>TRBJ2-5|TRBV6-9
CASSYGSRRETQYF
>TRBJ1-4|TRBV30
CAWSNRGGEKLFF
>TRBJ2-1|TRBV20-1
CSALTGLAGGIEQFF
>TRBJ2-1|TRBV20-1
CSALPPTSEQFF
>TRBJ2-1|TRBV3-1
CASAREGLAGAGEQFF
>TRBJ2-5|TRBV20-1
CSATTSLPQETQYF
>TRBJ2-7|TRBV6-1
CASSEGDRVLSQYF
>TRBJ1-6|TRBV12-3/TRBV12-4
CASRTSGLTNSPLHF
>TRBJ2-1|TRBV5-1
CASSRTSQAYNEQFF
>TRBJ2-1|TRBV5-1
CASSLGGENEQFF
>TRBJ2-7|TRBV7-9
CASSLRSMGIPYEQYF
>TRBJ2-6|TRBV27
CASSFRGTASSGANVLTF
>TRBJ2-3|TRBV5-1
CASSPGGLAGGRPDTQYF
>TRBJ2-7|TRBV7-9
CASSLLSGGDEQYF
>TRBJ2-7|TRBV7-2
CASSPPGHLSYEQYF
>TRBJ2-1|TRBV9
CASSVEPSGSSEQFF
>TRBJ2-7|TRBV7-2
CASSSGTSVYEQYF
>TRBJ1-1|TRBV6-5
CASSYRRVGTEAFF
>TRBJ1-2|TRBV4-2
CASSQTVTEFYGYTF
>TRBJ2-2|TRBV6-1
CASHSDGTGELFF
>TRBJ2-1|TRBV5-6
CASSGGAGTLLRSYNEQFF
>TRBJ2-1|TRBV10-3
CAISLRNEQFF
>TRBJ2-1|TRBV12-3/TRBV12-4
CASSRLDYNEQFF
>TRBJ2-2|TRBV9
CASSVAVSHAGELFF
>TRBJ2-7|TRBV10-2
CASGGLHYEQYF
>TRBJ2-3|TRBV19
CASVAGGTDTQYF
>TRBJ1-4|TRBV4-3
CASSQGGQNNEKLFF
>TRBJ2-1|TRBV3-1
CACSQVPLTSGRNEQFF
>TRBJ1-1|TRBV6-5
CASSNKVTEAFF
>TRBJ2-1|TRBV12-3/TRBV12-4
CASSFEVLRGGEQFF
>TRBJ2-1|TRBV3-1
CASSHGLAGFEQFF
>TRBJ2-2|TRBV6-2/TRBV6-3
CASSYPVTSGRLPPSGELFF
>TRBJ2-5|TRBV20-1
CSAPLVGETQYF
>TRBJ1-1|TRBV7-2
CASSLFLGGRSTEAFF
>TRBJ2-3|TRBV5-5
CASSSSQDTQYF
>TRBJ2-1|TRBV27
CASSQSRGSSEQFF
>TRBJ2-7|TRBV10-3
CAISESGAGRDWEQYF
>TRBJ2-3|TRBV7-2
CASSLSRSGGSTDTQYF
>TRBJ1-5|TRBV7-9
CASSPIGQGNQPQHF